There are a few counts of the clone carrying this TCR beta chain. Its specificity is unknown. This specimen comes from a study of T cell clonotyping in hematopoietic cell transplantation. Overall study results and limits: At the given depth, recipient repertoires were over 95% de novo clonotypes. Higher Inverse Simpson Index values in graft donor and pretransplant recipient predicted broader posttransplant TCR diversity.

With 7 bases clipped from V and 5 bases from J, the junction kept 12 bases outside the gene matches. Germline CDR1 reads MNHEY; CDR2 reads SMNVEV (reference sequence). This CDR3 spans 18 amino acids. The assay was immunoSEQ multiplex PCR, and TCRdb's table has in-frame clones only and misses some. The table includes tens of thousands of clones, about 95% detected once. V and J are TRBV27 and TRBJ2-3; 16 positions agree with TRBD2. Input material: peripheral blood mononuclear cells. This clonotype originated in a woman in her forties or fifties in good health. Some clones in this sample may be carry-over from other donors' samples. CDR3 sequence reads: CASTSSGTSGGAIDTQYF. For the CDR3, the DNA is TGTGCCAGCACCTCATCCGGGACTAGCGGGGGGGCGATAGATACGCAGTATTTT.